Listed below are T cell receptor beta chains from one sample, sequenced in a study of blood T cell repertoires in COVID-19. Using immunoSEQ multiplex PCR, the repertoire was profiled, and TCRdb retains in-frame clones only, with some absent. The data hold about 310,000 clones, with roughly 86% observed a single time. The sequenced material came from peripheral blood. The receptor source for this set is a woman in her forties or fifties who had recovered from COVID-19. Each CDR3 is given with its conserved first and last residue. The order of the fields is CDR3 DNA, CDR3 protein, CDR3 length, clone size, V gene, D gene, J gene. A D gene is named only where the DNA matches it firmly. For some rows the clone size is stated as once, few or many, or as a class when expanded; others skip it.

TGTGCCAGCAGCGTAGGATTGGGCGACCCAACTAATGAAAAACTGTTTTTT,CASSVGLGDPTNEKLFF,17,.,TRBV9,.,TRBJ1-4
TGTGCCAGCAGCCAGACTTGGAACACCGGGGAGCTGTTTTTT,CASSQTWNTGELFF,14,.,TRBV27,.,TRBJ2-2
TGTGCCAGCAGTTCATCAGGGGTAGGCACTGAAGCTTTCTTT,CASSSSGVGTEAFF,14,once,TRBV6-2/TRBV6-3,.,TRBJ1-1
TGTGCCAGCAGCCGTCTAGACAACTATGGCTACACCTTC,CASSRLDNYGYTF,13,.,TRBV28,.,TRBJ1-2
TGTGCCAGCAGCTTATCCGGGACAGAGAGCTATGGCTACACCTTC,CASSLSGTESYGYTF,15,.,TRBV7-2,TRBD1,TRBJ1-2
TGTGCCAGCAGTTACAGAGAGAGGAGGGGCTATGGCTACACCTTC,CASSYRERRGYGYTF,15,.,TRBV6-5,.,TRBJ1-2
TGTGCCAGCAGCCACGGACAGTATAGCAATCAGCCCCAGCATTTT,CASSHGQYSNQPQHF,15,.,TRBV7-9,.,TRBJ1-5
TGTGCCAGCAGTCCACAGTCCTCTGGGGCCAACGTCCTGACTTTC,CASSPQSSGANVLTF,15,.,TRBV5-5,.,TRBJ2-6
TGTGCCAGCACCCAGACTATCTACACAGATACGCAGTATTTT,CASTQTIYTDTQYF,14,.,TRBV6-6,.,TRBJ2-3
TGTGCCAGCAGCTTAGTGGCAGGCCAAGCCAAAAACATTCAGTACTTC,CASSLVAGQAKNIQYF,16,.,TRBV7-9,.,TRBJ2-4
TGTGCCGGGGCCGAACCGTCGTCGGCAGTCGGAGGCTACACCTTC,CAGAEPSSAVGGYTF,15,.,TRBV28,.,TRBJ1-2
TGCGCCAGCAGCACTTCCGAATTCTCTGGAAACACCATATATTTT,CASSTSEFSGNTIYF,15,.,TRBV5-1,.,TRBJ1-3
TGTGCCAGCAGCCCCCACCCGGGCACAGATACGCAGTATTTT,CASSPHPGTDTQYF,14,.,TRBV9,.,TRBJ2-3
TGTGCCATCAGTGAACCCGGCGGTGGGGGCAGCAATCAGCCCCAGCATTTT,CAISEPGGGGSNQPQHF,17,.,TRBV10-3,.,TRBJ1-5
TGTGCCAGTAGTACCCCTAGCGGGACTAGCGATGAGCAGTTCTTC,CASSTPSGTSDEQFF,15,.,TRBV19,TRBD2,TRBJ2-1
TGTGCCAGCAGCCCCAAGCCCCTGGACAGTTGGCGCCCGGGGGGGCATCCCCCTAAGACCCAGTACTTC,CASSPKPLDSWRPGGHPPKTQYF,23,once,TRBV7-8,TRBD2,TRBJ2-5
TGTGCCAGCCGGACAGTCACAGATACGCAGTATTTT,CASRTVTDTQYF,12,.,TRBV28,.,TRBJ2-3
TGTGCCAGCTCTCCGACTAGCTTCGGAGAGCAGTACTTC,CASSPTSFGEQYF,13,.,TRBV18,TRBD2,TRBJ2-7
TGTGCCACAGACAGAGGAGACACAGATACGCAGTATTTT,CATDRGDTDTQYF,13,.,TRBV28,.,TRBJ2-3
TGTGCCACCAGTGAGGGGGGACTAGGTAGAGATACGCAGTATTTT,CATSEGGLGRDTQYF,15,.,TRBV24-1,TRBD2,TRBJ2-3
TGTGCCAGCAGCTTCGGGACAGGGCGAAATCAGCCCCAGCATTTT,CASSFGTGRNQPQHF,15,.,TRBV7-9,TRBD1,TRBJ1-5
TGCGCCAGCAGCCAGCCCGGGACTAAGAGAACCCAGTACTTC,CASSQPGTKRTQYF,14,.,TRBV4-1,TRBD2,TRBJ2-5
TGTGCCAGCAGTTACGAGATCCAGGGGTATGGCTACACCTTC,CASSYEIQGYGYTF,14,.,TRBV6-2/TRBV6-3,.,TRBJ1-2
TGTGCCACCAGCAGAGATCAAACAGTCGAAGCTTTCTTT,CATSRDQTVEAFF,13,.,TRBV15,.,TRBJ1-1
TGTGCCAGCAGCCAAGGGGGCGAAGCTTTCTTT,CASSQGGEAFF,11,.,TRBV3-1/TRBV3-2,.,TRBJ1-1
TGTGCCAGCAGAAATGGGGGGGACAATCAGCCCCAGCATTTT,CASRNGGDNQPQHF,14,.,TRBV28,.,TRBJ1-5
TGTGCCAGCAGTTTGGGTTCGGGGATCCACAATGAGCAGTTCTTC,CASSLGSGIHNEQFF,15,.,TRBV28,.,TRBJ2-1
TGTGCCAGCAGCCGCGGACTAGCGGGGGATACGCAGTATTTT,CASSRGLAGDTQYF,14,once,TRBV3-1/TRBV3-2,TRBD2,TRBJ2-3
TGTGCCAGCAGTTCAGGGGCCCGGGGCAATCAGCCCCAGCATTTT,CASSSGARGNQPQHF,15,.,TRBV27,.,TRBJ1-5